This entry lists 13 T cell receptor beta chains sequenced from one sample in a study of graft-versus-host responses after intestinal transplantation. The repertoire was sequenced with immunoSEQ multiplex PCR; TCRdb's copy has only in-frame clones and lacks some. This sample yields some 120,000 clones, of which approximately 93% are seen a single time; more than 0.9% belongs to the top ten. For these TCRs, the target antigens are not known. Specimen: unstimulated CD8+ T cells sorted from spleen or lymph node cells, collected before transplant. All receptors derive from a human donor who was the organ donor for an intestinal transplant.

This chain uses TRBV7-6 with TRBJ2-3; 7 bases align to TRBD2. The CDR3 totals 12 residues. V shed 4 bases, J shed 6 bases, and the junction held 1 base outside the gene matches. CDR1 and CDR2 (germline): SGHVS, FNYEAQ. The DNA for the CDR3 is TGTGCCAGCAGCTCCGGGGGGGATACGCAGTATTTT. It translates to CASSSGGDTQYF.

This chain joins TRBV7-9 and TRBJ1-5; 7 nucleotides align to TRBD1. Germline assignment: CDR1 SEHNR and CDR2 FQNEAQ (reference sequence). Trimming removed 5 bases from V and 10 bases from J; junction bases left unmatched: 14. The CDR3 consists of 15 residues. In DNA, the CDR3 is TGTGCCAGCAGCCACTCCATCCAGGGGGAAGGTCCCCAGCATTTT. Translated: CASSHSIQGEGPQHF.

This rearrangement joins TRBV27 to TRBJ1-1, with unresolved D. Germline lookup yields CDR1 MNHEY and CDR2 SMNVEV (reference sequence). V was shortened by 8 bases and J by 6 bases, with 10 bases between the two germline ends. The CDR3 extends over 11 amino acids. The CDR3 reads CASRRGPEAFF. For the CDR3, the DNA is TGTGCCAGCCGTCGGGGTCCTGAAGCTTTCTTT.

The chain couples TRBV4-1 to TRBJ2-1, with 8 positions matching TRBD1. This CDR3 has 15 residues. The trim removed 3 bases at V and 2 bases at J, leaving 3 bases unmatched. CDR1 and CDR2 (germline): MGHRA, YSYEKL. The CDR3: CASSHQQGAYNEQFF. In DNA form, the CDR3 reads TGCGCCAGCAGCCATCAACAGGGGGCCTACAATGAGCAGTTCTTC.

The CDR3, as DNA: TGCGCCAGCAGCCAAGATGGACTAGCGGGAGAATTTGAGCAGTTCTTC. As protein: CASSQDGLAGEFEQFF. V gene TRBV4-3 combines with J gene TRBJ2-1; 13 bases align to TRBD2. Germline values: CDR1 LGHNA, CDR2 YSLEER. The CDR3 length is 16 residues. V shed 0 bases, J shed 9 bases, and the junction held 5 bases outside the gene matches.

The V call is TRBV7-8, the J call TRBJ2-5, with 9 positions matching TRBD2. This CDR3 has 14 residues. CDR1 SGHVS and CDR2 FQNEAQ come from the germline V gene. With 4 bases clipped from V and 1 base from J, the junction kept 1 base outside the gene matches. The CDR3 region has the DNA TGTGCCAGCAGCTCGGGACTAGCCCAAGAGACCCAGTACTTC. It encodes CASSSGLAQETQYF.

This clone was seen a few times. V usage is TRBV6-5 and J usage is TRBJ2-4; D may correspond to TRBD1 or TRBD2 (5 bases each). This CDR3 is 13 amino acids long. CDR1 and CDR2 (germline): MNHEY, SVGAGI. Trimming pared 5 bases from V and 6 bases from J, leaving 11 bases between. Written as DNA, the CDR3 is TGTGCCAGCAGTGAATATGGGGGAAACATTCAGTACTTC. It specifies CASSEYGGNIQYF.

This sequence joins TRBV25-1 and TRBJ2-3, with D unresolved. Trimming took off 1 base at V and 2 bases at J, with 10 bases between the two ends. CDR3 length: 15 amino acids. Germline CDR1 MGHDK, CDR2 SYGVNS. The CDR3 nucleotides read TGTGCCAGCAGTGAATTACTTTCCGCCACAGATACGCAGTATTTT. Residues: CASSELLSATDTQYF.

This clone appeared a single time. This same CDR3 is encoded by further DNA sequences in the sample. V gene TRBV4-2 combines with J gene TRBJ2-5; D possibly corresponds to TRBD2 (5 bases). V was shortened by 0 bases and J by 5 bases, with 13 bases between the two germline ends. The CDR3 covers 15 residues. The germline V gene has CDR1 LGHNA and CDR2 YNFKEQ. This CDR3 reads CASSQELGGSETQYF. CDR3 DNA sequence: TGTGCCAGCAGCCAAGAACTAGGTGGAAGTGAGACCCAGTACTTC.

The rearrangement links TRBV4-1 to TRBJ1-2; 9 positions agree with TRBD1. With 2 bases clipped from V and 3 bases from J, the junction kept 16 bases outside the gene matches. This CDR3 has 19 residues. Germline CDR1 is MGHRA and CDR2 is YSYEKL. The CDR3, as DNA: TGCGCCAGCAGCCAACAAGACCTGGGGGACAGGGTCACGTACTATGGCTACACCTTC. Protein sequence: CASSQQDLGDRVTYYGYTF.

This clone was detected once. J is TRBJ2-1 and V is TRBV7-6; unclear D gene. This CDR3 region has 12 residues. CDR1 SGHVS and CDR2 FNYEAQ come from the germline V gene. Deletions cut 2 bases from V and 8 bases from J, with 7 bases between. The CDR3 loop is CASSLNQDEQFF. The CDR3 DNA reads TGTGCCAGCAGCTTAAATCAGGATGAGCAGTTCTTC. Variable domain in full (rest from reference TRBV7-6 and TRBJ2-1): GAGVSQSPRYKVTKRGQDVALRCDPISGHVSLYWYRQALGQGPEFLTYFNYEAQQDKSGLPNDRFSAERPEGSISTLTIQRTEQRDSAMYRCASSLNQDEQFFGPGTRLTVL.

The chain is built from TRBV4-1 and TRBJ2-7; perhaps TRBD1 as D (6 bases). The CDR3 contains 17 residues. CDR1 and CDR2 (germline): MGHRA, YSYEKL. Trimming stripped 1 base from V and 3 bases from J, with 19 bases between. CDR3 in DNA: TGCGCCAGCAGCCAAGGTGCCTCCGGGACACCGATCTACGAGCAGTACTTC. Encoded protein: CASSQGASGTPIYEQYF.

The chain couples TRBV6-1 to TRBJ2-7; TRBD2 aligns across 7 bases. Unmatched junction bases numbered 7, after V lost 6 bases and J lost 5 bases. The CDR3 consists of 13 residues. Germline values: CDR1 MNHNS, CDR2 SASEGT. CDR3 sequence reads: CASRFASGNEQYF. For the CDR3, the DNA is TGTGCCAGCAGATTTGCTAGCGGCAACGAGCAGTACTTC.